The sequence of this T cell receptor beta chain was determined in a study of shared clonotypes between healthy human individuals. Whole-study findings and limits: The sharing of 5% to 6.5% of naive CD4 clonotypes was seen across a handful of donors. Clonotype sharing across donors was expected to vary with sequencing depth.

CD45RO-negative, CCR7-selected cells formed the naive CD8 fraction, which excluded terminally differentiated effector memory CD45RA+ cells. About this clone itself: Its antigen is still unknown. The junction departs from the called germline gene at one end, perhaps through a read error.

Several immunoSEQ plates received, in even portions, the genomic DNA of each subset. Produced via immunoSEQ multiplex PCR; TCRdb's table is partial and in-frame only. The sample lists a few million clones; roughly 95% were seen once. The sample was naive CD8+ T cells from PBMCs. The TCR was taken from a man between 18 and 29 years old in good health. Some clones in this sample may be carry-over from other donors' samples.

CDR3 loop: CASGSPPGTGESLVF. The CDR3 DNA follows: TGTGCTAGTGGTTCCCCCCCCGGGACAGGGGAATCACTGGTCTTC. The chain combines TRBV12-5 with TRBJ2-1; 10 bases are shared with TRBD1. The germline V gene has CDR1 LGHNT and CDR2 FRNRAP. This CDR3 region has 15 residues.